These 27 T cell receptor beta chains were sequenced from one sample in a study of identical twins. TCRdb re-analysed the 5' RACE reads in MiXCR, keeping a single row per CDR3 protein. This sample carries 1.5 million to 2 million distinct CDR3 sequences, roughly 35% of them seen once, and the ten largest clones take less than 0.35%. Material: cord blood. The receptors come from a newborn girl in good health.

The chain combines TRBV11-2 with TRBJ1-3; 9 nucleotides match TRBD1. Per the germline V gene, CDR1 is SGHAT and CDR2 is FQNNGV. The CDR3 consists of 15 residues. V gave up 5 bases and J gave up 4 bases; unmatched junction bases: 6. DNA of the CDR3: TGTGCCAGCAGCCCAACAGGGGGCGCGGGAAACACCATATATTTT. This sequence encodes CASSPTGGAGNTIYF.

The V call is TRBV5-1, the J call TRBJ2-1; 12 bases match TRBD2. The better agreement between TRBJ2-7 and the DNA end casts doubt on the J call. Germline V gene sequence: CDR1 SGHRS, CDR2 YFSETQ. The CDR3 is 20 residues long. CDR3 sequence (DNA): TGCGCCAGCAGCCCCCTGGGGACTAGCGGGTCTAAGAGCTCCTACAATGAGCAGTACTTC. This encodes CASSPLGTSGSKSSYNEQYF.

CDR3 amino acids: CASSRALNTIYF. In nucleotides, the CDR3 is TGTGCCAGCAGCCGGGCCTTAAACACCATATATTTT. The chain combines TRBV25-1 with TRBJ1-3; D remains ambiguous. This CDR3 has 12 residues. V was pared by 6 bases and J by 6 bases, with 9 bases between. The germline CDR1 and CDR2 sequences are MGHDK and SYGVNS.

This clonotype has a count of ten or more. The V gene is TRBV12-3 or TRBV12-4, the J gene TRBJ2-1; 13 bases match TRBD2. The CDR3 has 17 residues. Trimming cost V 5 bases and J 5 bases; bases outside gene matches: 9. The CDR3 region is CASSDIRTSGSHNEQFF. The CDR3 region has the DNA TGTGCCAGCAGTGATATACGGACTAGCGGGAGCCACAATGAGCAGTTCTTC.

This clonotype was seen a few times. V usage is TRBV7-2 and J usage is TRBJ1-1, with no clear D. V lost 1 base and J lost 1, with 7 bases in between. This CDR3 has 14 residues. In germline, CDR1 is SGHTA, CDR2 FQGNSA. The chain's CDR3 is CASSLERSNTEAFF. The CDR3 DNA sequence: TGTGCCAGCAGCTTAGAGAGGTCGAACACTGAAGCTTTCTTT.

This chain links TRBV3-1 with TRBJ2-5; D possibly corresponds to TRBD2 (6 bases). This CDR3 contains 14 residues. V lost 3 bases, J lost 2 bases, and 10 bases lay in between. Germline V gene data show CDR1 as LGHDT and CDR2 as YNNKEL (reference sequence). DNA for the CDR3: TGTGCCAGCAGCCAGGGACTGACTCAAGAGACCCAGTACTTC. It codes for CASSQGLTQETQYF.

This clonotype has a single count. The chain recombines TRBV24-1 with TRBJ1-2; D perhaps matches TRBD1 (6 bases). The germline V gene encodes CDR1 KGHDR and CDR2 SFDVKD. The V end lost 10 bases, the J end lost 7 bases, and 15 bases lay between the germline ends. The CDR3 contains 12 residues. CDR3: CATQSGAGGYTF. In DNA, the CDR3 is TGTGCCACTCAATCAGGGGCTGGTGGCTACACCTTC.

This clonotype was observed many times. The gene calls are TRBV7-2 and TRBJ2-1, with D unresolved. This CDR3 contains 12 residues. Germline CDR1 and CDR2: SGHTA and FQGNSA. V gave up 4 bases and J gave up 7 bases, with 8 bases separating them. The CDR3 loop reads CASSSTPNEQFF. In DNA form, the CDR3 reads TGTGCCAGCAGCTCAACACCTAATGAGCAGTTCTTC. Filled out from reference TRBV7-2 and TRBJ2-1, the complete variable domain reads GAGVSQSPSNKVTEKGKDVELRCDPISGHTALYWYRQSLGQGLEFLIYFQGNSAPDKSGLPSDRFSAERTGGSVSTLTIQRTQQEDSAVYLCASSSTPNEQFFGPGTRLTVL.

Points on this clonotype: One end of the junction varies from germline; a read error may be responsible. The CDR3 nucleotides are TGTGCCAGCAGCTCCTCCCCCCTAGCGCCCACAGATGCGCAGTATTTT. It yields the protein CASSSSPLAPTDAQYF. The chain has TRBV3-1 and TRBJ2-3, with D perhaps TRBD2 (6 bases). Per germline, CDR1 LGHDT and CDR2 YNNKEL (reference sequence). This CDR3 has 16 residues.

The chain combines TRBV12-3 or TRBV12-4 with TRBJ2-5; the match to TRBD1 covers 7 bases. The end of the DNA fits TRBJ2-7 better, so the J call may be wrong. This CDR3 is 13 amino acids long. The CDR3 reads CASKNTYRGEQYF. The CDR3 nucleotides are TGTGCCAGCAAAAACACATACAGGGGCGAGCAGTACTTC.

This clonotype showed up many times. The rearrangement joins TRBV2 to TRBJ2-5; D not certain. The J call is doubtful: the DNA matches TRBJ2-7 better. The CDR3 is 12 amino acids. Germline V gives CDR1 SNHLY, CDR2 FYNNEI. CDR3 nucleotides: TGTGCCAGCAGTGAAGGGTTAGACGAGCAGTACTTC. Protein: CASSEGLDEQYF.

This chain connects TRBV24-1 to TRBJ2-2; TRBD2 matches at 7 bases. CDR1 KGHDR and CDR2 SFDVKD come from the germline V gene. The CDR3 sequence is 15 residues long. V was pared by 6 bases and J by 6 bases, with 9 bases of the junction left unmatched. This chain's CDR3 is CATSWSGKEAGELFF. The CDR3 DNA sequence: TGTGCCACCAGTTGGAGCGGGAAGGAGGCCGGGGAGCTGTTTTTT.

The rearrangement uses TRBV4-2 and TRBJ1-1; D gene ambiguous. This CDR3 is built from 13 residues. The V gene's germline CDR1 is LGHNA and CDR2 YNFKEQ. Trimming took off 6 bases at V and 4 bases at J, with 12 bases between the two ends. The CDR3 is CASRQSDGTEAFF. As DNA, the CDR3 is TGTGCCAGCAGGCAATCGGACGGCACTGAAGCTTTCTTT.

The CDR3 reads CASSYQGAGGNEQYF. The CDR3 region has the DNA TGTGCCAGCAGTTATCAAGGAGCGGGAGGCAACGAGCAGTACTTC. The J gene is TRBJ2-7, the V gene TRBV6-5; 9 positions agree with TRBD2. Germline V gene data show CDR1 as MNHEY and CDR2 as SVGAGI. The J segment lost 5 bases and the V segment lost 3 bases, leaving 8 bases of the junction unmatched. The CDR3 runs to 15 residues.

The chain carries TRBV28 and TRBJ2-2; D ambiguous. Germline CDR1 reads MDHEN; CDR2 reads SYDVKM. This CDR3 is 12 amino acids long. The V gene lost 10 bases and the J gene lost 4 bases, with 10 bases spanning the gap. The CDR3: CATTWATGELFF. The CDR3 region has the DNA TGTGCCACCACCTGGGCCACCGGGGAGCTGTTTTTT.

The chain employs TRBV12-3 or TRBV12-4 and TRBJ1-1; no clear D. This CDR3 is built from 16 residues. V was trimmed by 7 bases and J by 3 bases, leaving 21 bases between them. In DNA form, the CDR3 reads TGTGCCAGCATCATTGGGGTCGGCCAGGCTTACACTGAAGCTTTCTTT. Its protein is CASIIGVGQAYTEAFF.

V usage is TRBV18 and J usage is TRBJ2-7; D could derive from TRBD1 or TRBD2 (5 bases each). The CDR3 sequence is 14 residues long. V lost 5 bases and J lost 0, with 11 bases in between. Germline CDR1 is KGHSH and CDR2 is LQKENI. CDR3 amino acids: CASSGPGPSYEQYF. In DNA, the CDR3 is TGTGCCAGCTCAGGGCCGGGACCCTCCTACGAGCAGTACTTC.

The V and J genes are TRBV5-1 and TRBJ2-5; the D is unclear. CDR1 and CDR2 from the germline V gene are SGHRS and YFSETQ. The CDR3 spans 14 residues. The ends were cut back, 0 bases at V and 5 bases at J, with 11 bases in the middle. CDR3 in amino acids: CASSLALEVETQYF. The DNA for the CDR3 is TGCGCCAGCAGCTTGGCCCTAGAAGTGGAGACCCAGTACTTC. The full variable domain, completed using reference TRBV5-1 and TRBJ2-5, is KAGVTQTPRYLIKTRGQQVTLSCSPISGHRSVSWYQQTPGQGLQFLFEYFSETQRNKGNFPGRFSGRQFSNSRSEMNVSTLELGDSALYLCASSLALEVETQYFGPGTRLLVL.

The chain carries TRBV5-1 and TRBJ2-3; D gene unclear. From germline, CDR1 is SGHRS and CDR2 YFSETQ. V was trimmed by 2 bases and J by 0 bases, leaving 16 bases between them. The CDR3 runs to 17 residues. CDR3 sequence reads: CASSLMPTITSTDTQYF. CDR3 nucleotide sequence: TGCGCCAGCAGCTTAATGCCCACTATTACTAGCACAGATACGCAGTATTTT.

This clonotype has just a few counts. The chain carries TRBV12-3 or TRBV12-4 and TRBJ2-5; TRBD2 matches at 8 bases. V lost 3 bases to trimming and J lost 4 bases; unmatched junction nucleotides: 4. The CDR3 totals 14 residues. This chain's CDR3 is CASSFGLAPETQYF. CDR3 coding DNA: TGTGCCAGCAGTTTTGGACTAGCTCCAGAGACCCAGTACTTC.

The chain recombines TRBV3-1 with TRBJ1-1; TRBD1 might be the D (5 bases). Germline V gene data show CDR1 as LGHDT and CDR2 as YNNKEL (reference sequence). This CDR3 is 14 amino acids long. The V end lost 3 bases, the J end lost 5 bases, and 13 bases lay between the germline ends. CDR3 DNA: TGTGCCAGCAGCCAGGTTCTGGGGGGAACTGAAGCTTTCTTT. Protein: CASSQVLGGTEAFF.

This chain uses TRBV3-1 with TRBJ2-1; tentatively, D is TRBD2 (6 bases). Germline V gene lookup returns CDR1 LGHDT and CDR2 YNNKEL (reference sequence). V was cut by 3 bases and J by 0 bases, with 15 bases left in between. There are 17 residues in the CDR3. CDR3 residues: CASSHWLARSSYNEQFF. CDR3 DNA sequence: TGTGCCAGCAGCCACTGGCTAGCGCGAAGCTCCTACAATGAGCAGTTCTTC.

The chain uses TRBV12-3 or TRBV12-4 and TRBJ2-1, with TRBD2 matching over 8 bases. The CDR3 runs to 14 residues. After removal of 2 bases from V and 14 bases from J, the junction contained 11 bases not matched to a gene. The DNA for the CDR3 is TGTGCCAGCAGTTTAAAGTCAGGGAGCGGGAGTAAGTTCTTC. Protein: CASSLKSGSGSKFF.

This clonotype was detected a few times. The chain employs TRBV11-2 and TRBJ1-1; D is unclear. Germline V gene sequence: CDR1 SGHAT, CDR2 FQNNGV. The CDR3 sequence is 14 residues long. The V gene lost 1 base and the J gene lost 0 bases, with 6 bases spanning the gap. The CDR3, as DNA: TGTGCCAGCAGCTTAGCCCCCATGAACACTGAAGCTTTCTTT. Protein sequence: CASSLAPMNTEAFF. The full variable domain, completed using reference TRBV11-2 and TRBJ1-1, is EAGVAQSPRYKIIEKRQSVAFWCNPISGHATLYWYQQILGQGPKLLIQFQNNGVVDDSQLPKDRFSAERLKGVDSTLKIQPAKLEDSAVYLCASSLAPMNTEAFFGQGTRLTVV.

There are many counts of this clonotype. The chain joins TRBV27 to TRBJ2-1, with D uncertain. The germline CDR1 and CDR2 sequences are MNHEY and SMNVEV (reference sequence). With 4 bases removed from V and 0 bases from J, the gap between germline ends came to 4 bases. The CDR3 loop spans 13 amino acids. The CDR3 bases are TGTGCCAGCAGTTGGGACTCCTACAATGAGCAGTTCTTC. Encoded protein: CASSWDSYNEQFF.

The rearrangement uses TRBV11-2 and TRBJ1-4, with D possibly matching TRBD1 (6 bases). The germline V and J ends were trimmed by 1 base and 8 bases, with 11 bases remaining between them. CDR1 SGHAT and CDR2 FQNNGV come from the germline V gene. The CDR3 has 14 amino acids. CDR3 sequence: CASSLVVRGEKLFF. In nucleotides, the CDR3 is TGTGCCAGCAGCTTAGTTGTCAGGGGCGAAAAACTGTTTTTT. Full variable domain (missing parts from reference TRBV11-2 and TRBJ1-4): EAGVAQSPRYKIIEKRQSVAFWCNPISGHATLYWYQQILGQGPKLLIQFQNNGVVDDSQLPKDRFSAERLKGVDSTLKIQPAKLEDSAVYLCASSLVVRGEKLFFGSGTQLSVL.

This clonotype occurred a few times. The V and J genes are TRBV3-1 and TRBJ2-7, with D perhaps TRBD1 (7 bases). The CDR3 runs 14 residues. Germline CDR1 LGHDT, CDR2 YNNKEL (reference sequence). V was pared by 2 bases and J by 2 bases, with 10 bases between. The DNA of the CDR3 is TGTGCCAGCAGCCAACCAGGGGGGCCCTACGAGCAGTACTTC. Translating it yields CASSQPGGPYEQYF.